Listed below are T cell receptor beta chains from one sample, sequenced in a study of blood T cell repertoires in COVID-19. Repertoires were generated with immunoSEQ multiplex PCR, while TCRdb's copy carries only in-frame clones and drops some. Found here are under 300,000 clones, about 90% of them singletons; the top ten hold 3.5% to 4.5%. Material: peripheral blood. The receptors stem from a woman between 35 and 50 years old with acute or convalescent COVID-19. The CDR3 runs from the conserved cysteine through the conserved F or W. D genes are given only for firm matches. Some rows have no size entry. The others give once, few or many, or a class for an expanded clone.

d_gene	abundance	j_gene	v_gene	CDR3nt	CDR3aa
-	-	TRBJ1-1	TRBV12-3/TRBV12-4	TGTGCCAGCAGCCCAGGGCTGCGCGCTGAAGCTTTCTTT	CASSPGLRAEAFF
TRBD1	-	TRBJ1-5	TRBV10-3	TGTGCCATCAGTGCTGGACAGGGGGCCGGTCAGCCCCAGCATTTT	CAISAGQGAGQPQHF
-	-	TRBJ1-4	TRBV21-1	TGTGCCAGCAGCAAAGATGGGCTGGACAGGGGAACTAATGAAAAACTGTTTTTT	CASSKDGLDRGTNEKLFF
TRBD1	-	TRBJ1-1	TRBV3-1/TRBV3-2	TGTGCCAGCAGCCGACAGGGGGGCGTCGCTGAAGCTTTCTTT	CASSRQGGVAEAFF
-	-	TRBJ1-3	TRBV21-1	TGTGTACCTTATTACAGGGGGGGGGCTGGAAACACCATATATTTT	CVPYYRGGAGNTIYF
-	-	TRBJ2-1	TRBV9	TGTGCCAGCTCCGGCGGGGACAATGAGCAGTTCTTC	CASSGGDNEQFF
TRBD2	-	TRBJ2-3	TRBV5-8	TGTGCCAGCAGCGGCCTCGGGACTAGCGGGGGGAGCACAGATACGCAGTATTTT	CASSGLGTSGGSTDTQYF
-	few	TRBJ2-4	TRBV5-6	TGTGCCAGCAGCCAACCAGGGCACAACATTCAGTACTTC	CASSQPGHNIQYF
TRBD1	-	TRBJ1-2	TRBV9	TGTGCCAGCAGCCAAGGGACAGGGGAAGGCTACACCTTC	CASSQGTGEGYTF
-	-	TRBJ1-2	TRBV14	TGTGCCAGCAGCCCTTTGGGCGGGAGGTCCTATGGCTACACCTTC	CASSPLGGRSYGYTF
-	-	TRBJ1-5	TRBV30	TGTGCCTGGAGTACGGGAAATCAGCCCCAGCATTTT	CAWSTGNQPQHF
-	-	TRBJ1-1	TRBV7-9	TGTGCCAGCAGCTTAGCGGAAAAAGGGGGACCTGAAGCTTTCTTT	CASSLAEKGGPEAFF
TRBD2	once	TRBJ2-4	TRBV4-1	TGCGCCAGCAGCCACACGGGCGGGAGGGGCAAAAACATTCAGTACTTC	CASSHTGGRGKNIQYF
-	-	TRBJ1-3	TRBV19	TGTGCCAGTAGTAACCAGGGCGGAAACACCATATATTTT	CASSNQGGNTIYF
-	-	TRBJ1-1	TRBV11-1	TGTGCCAGCAGCTTCAGGACGGCTCCGACAGATGAAGCTTTCTTT	CASSFRTAPTDEAFF
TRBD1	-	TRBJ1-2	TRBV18	TGTGCCAGCTCACCACAGACAGGGATCCCATCGAGCTATGGCTACACCTTC	CASSPQTGIPSSYGYTF
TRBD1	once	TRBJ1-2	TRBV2	TGTGCCCGAAAAGAACAGGGGGCGAACAGTGGCTACACCTTC	CARKEQGANSGYTF
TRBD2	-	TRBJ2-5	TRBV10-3	TGTGCCATCAGTGAGTCAGCGGGGCATAAGACCCAGTACTTC	CAISESAGHKTQYF
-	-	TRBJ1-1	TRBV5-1	TGCGCCAGCAGCCCCGCTGGGGGGGGTATGAACACTGAAGCTTTCTTT	CASSPAGGGMNTEAFF
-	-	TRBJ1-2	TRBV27	TGTGCCAGCAGTTCTGGAGGCTCTGGCTACACCTTC	CASSSGGSGYTF
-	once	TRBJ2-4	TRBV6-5	TGTGCCAGCAGTCCGACACTTTTAGCCAAAAACATTCAGTACTTC	CASSPTLLAKNIQYF
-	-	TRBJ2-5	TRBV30	TGTGCCTGGAGTGTCCTCGGGGGAAAAGAGACCCAGTACTTC	CAWSVLGGKETQYF
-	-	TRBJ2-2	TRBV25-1	TGTGCCACCTCGACAGGCGCGAACACCGGGGAGCTGTTTTTT	CATSTGANTGELFF
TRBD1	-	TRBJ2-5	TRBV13	TGTGCCAGCAGCACCGGGACAGGGGGAAAGACCCAGTACTTC	CASSTGTGGKTQYF
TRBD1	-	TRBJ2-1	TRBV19	TGTGCCAGTAACTTGGGACAGGGGGTAGTTGAGCAGTTCTTC	CASNLGQGVVEQFF
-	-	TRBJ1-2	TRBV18	TGTGCCAGCTCACCACCCCAAGGACAGACCTATGGCTACACCTTC	CASSPPQGQTYGYTF
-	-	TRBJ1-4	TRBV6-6	TGTGCCAGCACGGGAACTAATGAAAAACTGTTTTTT	CASTGTNEKLFF
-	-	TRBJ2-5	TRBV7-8	TGTGCCAGCAGCCCCAGGGTCAACAGGGATCAAGAGACCCAGTACTTC	CASSPRVNRDQETQYF
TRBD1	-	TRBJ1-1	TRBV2	TGTGCCAGCACCCAGACAGGGGGCACTGAAGCTTTCTTT	CASTQTGGTEAFF
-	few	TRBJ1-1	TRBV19	TGTGCCAGCCGGAGGAACACTGAAGCTTTCTTT	CASRRNTEAFF